This T cell receptor (beta chain) came from a study of cytomegalovirus exposure and HLA in healthy donors. CDR3 length equals 13 residues. V was trimmed by 2 bases and J by 13 bases, leaving 15 bases between them. Germline CDR1 reads MRHNA; CDR2 reads SNTAGT. The PCR contained 60 Vbeta and 13 Jbeta primers. Repertoires were generated with immunoSEQ multiplex PCR, while TCRdb's copy carries only in-frame clones and drops some. The data contain under 200,000 clones, 70% to 85% of them singletons. The chain links TRBV6-4 to TRBJ2-1; perhaps TRBD2 as D (5 bases). The sample consisted of PBMCs. This clonotype was obtained from a middle-aged woman in good health and CMV-seronegative. The CDR3 loop is CASSDGLARTQFF. CDR3 bases: TGTGCCAGCAGTGACGGTCTAGCCCGGACCCAGTTCTTC.